The next 20 T cell receptor beta chains were all read from a single sample in a study of cytomegalovirus exposure and HLA in healthy donors. The study ran its PCR with 60 Vbeta and 13 Jbeta primers. Produced via immunoSEQ multiplex PCR; TCRdb's table is partial and in-frame only. The sample includes 50,000 or so clones, 60% to 80% of them seen just once. Sequencing was carried out using PBMCs. These receptors all come from a woman aged 35 to 49 in good health and CMV-seropositive.

This sequence joins TRBV11-2 and TRBJ2-4; possibly TRBD1 for D (6 bases). This CDR3 contains 15 residues. In germline, CDR1 is SGHAT, CDR2 FQNNGV. Trimming removed 0 bases from V and 8 bases from J, with 14 bases in between. The CDR3 protein is CASSLDSRGTDIQYF. DNA for the CDR3: TGTGCCAGCAGCTTAGACAGCAGGGGAACGGACATTCAGTACTTC.

The gene calls are TRBV7-9 and TRBJ1-1; 9 bases match TRBD1. The ends lost 3 bases at V and 9 bases at J; junction bases unmatched: 8. The germline V gene encodes CDR1 SEHNR and CDR2 FQNEAQ (reference sequence). There are 14 residues in the CDR3. CDR3 loop: CASSLDPGQGKAFF. The CDR3 bases are TGTGCCAGCAGCTTGGATCCGGGACAGGGTAAAGCTTTCTTT.

V is TRBV6-6 and J is TRBJ1-1; D not certain. Germline CDR1 is MNHNY and CDR2 is SVGAGI (reference sequence). The CDR3 runs 12 residues. Deletions cut 2 bases from V and 5 bases from J, with 6 bases between. For the CDR3, the DNA is TGTGCCAGCAGTTACCAGGTAACTGAAGCTTTCTTT. Translating it yields CASSYQVTEAFF.

This clone has just one count. One junction end disagrees with the germline gene, perhaps due to a read error. The rearrangement uses TRBV4-1 and TRBJ1-2; weak D call: TRBD1 (5 bases). CDR1 is MGHRA, CDR2 YSYEKL, per germline. CDR3 length: 15 residues. CDR3 in amino acids: CTSSQDLSGSYGYTF. The DNA for the CDR3 is TGCACCAGCAGCCAAGATCTCTCAGGGTCTTATGGCTACACCTTC.

This clone was seen a few times. This chain uses TRBV4-3 with TRBJ2-3; D uncertain. V lost 0 bases to trimming and J lost 6 bases, with 13 bases between them. This CDR3 is 15 amino acids long. Germline CDR1 and CDR2: LGHNA and YSLEER. The CDR3 DNA reads as TGCGCCAGCAGCCAAGATCCGATCCTGCGGGATACGCAGTATTTT. Encoded protein: CASSQDPILRDTQYF.

The rearrangement uses TRBV6-1 and TRBJ2-1; D might be TRBD2 (5 bases). The V gene lost 6 bases and the J gene lost 16 bases, with 13 bases spanning the gap. CDR3 length equals 10 residues. CDR1 MNHNS and CDR2 SASEGT come from the germline V gene. CDR3 in amino acids: CASRDWELFF. Here the CDR3 DNA reads TGTGCCAGCAGGGACTGGGAGTTATTCTTC.

V and J are TRBV9 and TRBJ2-3; D possibly corresponds to TRBD1 (6 bases). With 0 bases removed from V and 13 bases from J, the gap between germline ends came to 12 bases. The CDR3 sequence is 12 residues long. CDR1 is SGDLS, CDR2 YYNGEE, per germline. CDR3 region: CASSVEAGVEYF. As DNA, the CDR3 is TGTGCCAGCAGCGTAGAGGCAGGGGTAGAGTATTTT.

CDR3 loop: CASRRLLGELFF. The CDR3 DNA follows: TGTGCCAGCAGGCGACTACTCGGGGAGCTGTTTTTT. The chain recombines TRBV6-5 with TRBJ2-2; D may be TRBD2 (5 bases). This CDR3 spans 12 amino acids. Germline V gene sequence: CDR1 MNHEY, CDR2 SVGAGI. Between the trimmed V and J ends, which lost 6 bases and 7 bases, there was a span of 9 bases.

This chain connects TRBV29-1 to TRBJ1-2; D uncertain. Trimming pared 6 bases from V and 5 bases from J, leaving 10 bases between. This CDR3 is built from 11 residues. From germline, CDR1 is SQVTM and CDR2 ANQGSEA. The CDR3 DNA reads TGCAGCGTCTCGGCAGGATATGGCTACACCTTC. Its protein product is CSVSAGYGYTF.

This chain joins TRBV11-1 and TRBJ2-7; D is ambiguous. The CDR3 runs to 15 residues. The germline V and J ends were trimmed by 0 bases and 0 bases, with 9 bases remaining between them. Germline CDR1 reads SGHAT; CDR2 reads FQDESV (reference sequence). In DNA, the CDR3 is TGTGCCAGCAGCTTAGCGTTGCCGGGCTCCTACGAGCAGTACTTC. This codes for CASSLALPGSYEQYF.

This chain joins TRBV4-1 and TRBJ2-3; D not certain. This CDR3 contains 16 residues. With 0 bases removed from V and 1 base from J, the gap between germline ends came to 11 bases. From germline, CDR1 is MGHRA and CDR2 YSYEKL. The CDR3 DNA reads TGCGCCAGCAGCCAAGAGAGTAGCTGGGGCACAGATACGCAGTATTTT. As protein: CASSQESSWGTDTQYF.

This clone came up once. The rearrangement links TRBV5-5 to TRBJ1-1; no definite D call. The V end lost 4 bases, the J end lost 2 bases, and 3 bases lay between the germline ends. Germline V gene lookup returns CDR1 SGHKS and CDR2 YYEKEE (reference sequence). This CDR3 spans 11 amino acids. The DNA for the CDR3 is TGTGCCAGCAGCCATAACACTGAAGCTTTCTTT. Amino acid sequence: CASSHNTEAFF.

The chain combines TRBV6-1 with TRBJ1-2; D might be TRBD1 (6 bases). This CDR3 region has 13 residues. V dropped 7 bases and J dropped 6 bases, with 15 bases sitting between them. CDR1 is MNHNS, CDR2 SASEGT, per germline. The CDR3, as DNA: TGTGCCAGCAAACTTACAGGGAAGGATGGCTACACCTTC. Translated, it gives CASKLTGKDGYTF.

This clone was observed a handful of times. The V call is TRBV7-2, the J call TRBJ1-4; maybe TRBD1 (5 bases). Germline V gene sequence: CDR1 SGHTA, CDR2 FQGNSA. The CDR3 contains 15 residues. V was trimmed by 6 bases and J by 5 bases, leaving 16 bases between them. The CDR3 loop reads CASSPGPRGNEKLFF. The DNA for the CDR3 is TGTGCCAGCAGTCCAGGGCCAAGGGGAAATGAAAAACTGTTTTTT.

This clone has a handful of counts. The V call is TRBV6-4, the J call TRBJ2-6, with D possibly TRBD1 on 5 matching bases. CDR3 length equals 15 residues. The V gene lost 3 bases and the J gene lost 0 bases, with 6 bases spanning the gap. Germline CDR1 MRHNA, CDR2 SNTAGT. CDR3 sequence reads: CASSEDNSGANVLTF. In nucleotides, the CDR3 is TGTGCCAGCAGTGAGGACAACTCTGGGGCCAACGTCCTGACTTTC.

This clone showed up just once. V usage is TRBV6-6 and J usage is TRBJ2-7; D might be TRBD1 (6 bases). With 4 bases removed from V and 5 bases from J, the gap between germline ends came to 15 bases. The CDR3 extends over 14 amino acids. The germline CDR1 and CDR2 sequences are MNHNY and SVGAGI (reference sequence). CDR3 DNA: TGTGCCAGCAGTTTGGGGCAGGGGCTGAACGAGCAGTACTTC. This sequence encodes CASSLGQGLNEQYF.

In DNA, the CDR3 is TGTGCCAGCAGCTTAGTAGCTAGCGGGGGGGGAACAGAGACCCAGTACTTC. It is translated as CASSLVASGGGTETQYF. The chain carries TRBV7-8 and TRBJ2-5; 12 bases are a match to TRBD2. CDR3 size: 17 residues. Per the germline V gene, CDR1 is SGHVS and CDR2 is FQNEAQ. V shed 1 base and J 4 bases; nucleotides not matched to a gene: 7.

This clone has only one observation. V is TRBV7-6 and J is TRBJ2-3; 9 bases are shared with TRBD2. V lost 5 bases to trimming and J lost 1 base; unmatched junction nucleotides: 1. In germline, CDR1 is SGHVS, CDR2 FNYEAQ. The CDR3 runs 14 residues. CDR3 sequence reads: CASSRTSGTDTQYF. CDR3 nucleotides: TGTGCCAGCAGCAGGACTAGCGGCACAGATACGCAGTATTTT.

V usage is TRBV11-2 and J usage is TRBJ2-5, with 7 bases identical to TRBD1. CDR1 and CDR2 from the germline V gene are SGHAT and FQNNGV. This CDR3 is 15 amino acids long. The ends lost 1 base at V and 1 base at J; junction bases unmatched: 3. CDR3 nucleotides: TGTGCCAGCAGCTTAGGGACAGGCCTCCAAGAGACCCAGTACTTC. Translated: CASSLGTGLQETQYF.

The V call is TRBV29-1, the J call TRBJ2-1, with 12 bases identical to TRBD2. V trimming: 6 bases; J trimming: 6 bases; junction bases outside the gene matches: 3. From germline, CDR1 is SQVTM and CDR2 ANQGSEA. CDR3 length: 13 amino acids. The CDR3 region has the DNA TGCAGCGTCCCTAGCGGGGGGGCCAATGAGCAGTTCTTC. This sequence encodes CSVPSGGANEQFF.